This T cell receptor (beta chain) derives from a study of T cell responses to AZD1222 COVID-19 vaccine. The study, taken as a whole, reports: Donors were largely white British and mainly female; clonal diversity was possibly underestimated. Spike as a whole was targeted by vaccine-associated CD4 TCRs, dominant at 160-218 and 743-854. Samples come after the peak T cell response, not at day 14. With two AZD1222 doses given, Spike-specific TCR breadth and depth both rose.

Germline V gene sequence: CDR1 MDHEN, CDR2 SYDVKM. V shed 3 bases and J shed 3 bases, with 9 bases lying between them. The CDR3 loop spans 14 amino acids. TCRdb's table, derived via immunoSEQ multiplex PCR, lists solely in-frame clones and lacks some. The sample includes more than 150,000 clones, 85% to 95% of them seen just once. On this clone: As yet, its antigen is unknown.

The receptor was derived from an adult in good health. Here the sequenced sample was peripheral blood, taken on day 0 of AZD1222 vaccination. This chain connects TRBV28 to TRBJ1-5; D not resolved. CDR3 DNA: TGTGCCAGCAGTTTTTCACAAGCCAATCAGCCCCAGCATTTT. It encodes CASSFSQANQPQHF.